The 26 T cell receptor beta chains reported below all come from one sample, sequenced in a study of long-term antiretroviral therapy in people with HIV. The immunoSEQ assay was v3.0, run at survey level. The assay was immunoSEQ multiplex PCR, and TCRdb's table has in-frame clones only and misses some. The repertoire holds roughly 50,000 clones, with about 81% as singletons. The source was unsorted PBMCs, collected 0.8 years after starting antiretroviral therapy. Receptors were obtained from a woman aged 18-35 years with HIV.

The chain's CDR3 is CASSLGGVTEAFF. The CDR3 region has the DNA TGCGCCAGCAGCTTAGGAGGCGTCACTGAAGCTTTCTTT. The rearrangement links TRBV5-1 to TRBJ1-1; D is ambiguous. CDR3 length: 13 amino acids. The V and J ends lost 2 bases and 4 bases respectively, with 9 bases between them. Germline values: CDR1 SGHRS, CDR2 YFSETQ.

The CDR3 is CASSVEHSGQLMNTEAFF. The CDR3 nucleotides are TGTGCCAGCAGCGTAGAACACTCGGGACAGCTGATGAACACTGAAGCTTTCTTT. The chain carries TRBV9 and TRBJ1-1, with TRBD1 matching over 7 bases. In germline, CDR1 is SGDLS, CDR2 YYNGEE. The CDR3 contains 18 residues. The ends lost 0 bases at V and 0 bases at J; junction bases unmatched: 11.

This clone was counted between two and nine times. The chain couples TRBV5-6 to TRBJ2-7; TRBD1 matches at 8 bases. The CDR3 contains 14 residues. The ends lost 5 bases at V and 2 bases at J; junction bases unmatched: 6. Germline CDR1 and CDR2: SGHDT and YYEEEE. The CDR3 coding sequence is TGTGCCAGCAGGGGACAGGCGCGGGCCTACGAGCAGTACTTC. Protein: CASRGQARAYEQYF.

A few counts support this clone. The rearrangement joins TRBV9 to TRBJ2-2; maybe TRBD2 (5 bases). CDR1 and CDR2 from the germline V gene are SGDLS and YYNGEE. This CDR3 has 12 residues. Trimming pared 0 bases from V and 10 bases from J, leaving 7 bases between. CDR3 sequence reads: CASSVAGKELFF. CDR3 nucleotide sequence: TGTGCCAGCAGCGTAGCGGGGAAGGAGCTGTTTTTT.

Here the CDR3 DNA reads TGTGCCAGCAGTTTACCCCTAGGGGAGGTTGGCTACAATGAGCAGTTCTTC. This encodes CASSLPLGEVGYNEQFF. This chain connects TRBV28 to TRBJ2-1; TRBD2 might be the D (6 bases). V was pared by 2 bases and J by 3 bases, with 17 bases between. Germline V gene sequence: CDR1 MDHEN, CDR2 SYDVKM. The CDR3 has 17 residues. The complete variable domain, with remaining parts taken from reference TRBV28 and TRBJ2-1, reads DVKVTQSSRYLVKRTGEKVFLECVQDMDHENMFWYRQDPGLGLRLIYFSYDVKMKEKGDIPEGYSVSREKKERFSLILESASTNQTSMYLCASSLPLGEVGYNEQFFGPGTRLTVL.

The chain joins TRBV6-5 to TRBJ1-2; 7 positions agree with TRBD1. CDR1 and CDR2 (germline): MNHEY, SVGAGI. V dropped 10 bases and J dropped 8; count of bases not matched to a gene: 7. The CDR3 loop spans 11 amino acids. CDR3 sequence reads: CATKGARGYTF. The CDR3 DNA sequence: TGTGCCACGAAGGGGGCAAGGGGCTACACCTTC.

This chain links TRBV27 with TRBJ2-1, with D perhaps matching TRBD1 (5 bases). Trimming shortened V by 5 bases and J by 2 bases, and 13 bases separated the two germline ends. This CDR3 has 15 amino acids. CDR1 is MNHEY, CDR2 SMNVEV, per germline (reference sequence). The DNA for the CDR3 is TGTGCCAGCAGTCGGACACCTGACACCTACAATGAGCAGTTCTTC. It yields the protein CASSRTPDTYNEQFF.

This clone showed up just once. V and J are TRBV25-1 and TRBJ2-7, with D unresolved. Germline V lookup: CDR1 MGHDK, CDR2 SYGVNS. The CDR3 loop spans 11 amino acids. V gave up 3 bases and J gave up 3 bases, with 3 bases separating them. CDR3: CASSDNYEQYF. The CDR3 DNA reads TGTGCCAGCAGTGACAACTACGAGCAGTACTTC.

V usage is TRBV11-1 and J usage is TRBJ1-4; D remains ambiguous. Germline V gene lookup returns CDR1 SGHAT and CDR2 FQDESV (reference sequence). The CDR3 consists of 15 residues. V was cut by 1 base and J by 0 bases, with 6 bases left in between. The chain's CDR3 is CASSLGTATNEKLFF. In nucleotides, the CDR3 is TGTGCCAGCAGCTTAGGCACAGCAACTAATGAAAAACTGTTTTTT.

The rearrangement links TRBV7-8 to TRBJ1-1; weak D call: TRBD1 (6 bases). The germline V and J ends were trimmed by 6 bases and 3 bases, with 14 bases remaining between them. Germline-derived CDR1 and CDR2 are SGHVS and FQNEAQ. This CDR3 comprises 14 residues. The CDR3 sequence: CASSSQGGDTEAFF. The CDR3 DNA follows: TGTGCCAGCAGTTCCCAAGGGGGGGACACTGAAGCTTTCTTT.

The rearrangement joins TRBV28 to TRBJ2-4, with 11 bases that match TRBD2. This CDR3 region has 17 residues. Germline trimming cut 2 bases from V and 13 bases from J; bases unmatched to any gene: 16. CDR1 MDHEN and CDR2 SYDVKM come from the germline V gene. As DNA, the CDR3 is TGTGCCAGCAGTTTACCACCCCTGACTAGCGGGAAGGTCCAACAGTACTTC. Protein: CASSLPPLTSGKVQQYF.

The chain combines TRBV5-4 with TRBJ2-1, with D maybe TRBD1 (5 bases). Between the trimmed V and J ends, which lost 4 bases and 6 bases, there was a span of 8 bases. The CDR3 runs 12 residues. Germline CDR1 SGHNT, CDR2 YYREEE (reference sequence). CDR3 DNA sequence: TGTGCCAGCAGCCTGACAGTCAATGAGCAGTTCTTC. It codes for CASSLTVNEQFF.

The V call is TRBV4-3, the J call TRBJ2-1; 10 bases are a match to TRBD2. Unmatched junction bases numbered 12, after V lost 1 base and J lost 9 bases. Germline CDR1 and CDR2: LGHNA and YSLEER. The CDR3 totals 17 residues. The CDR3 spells CASSQGVTAGGRGEQFF. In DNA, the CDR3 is TGCGCCAGCAGCCAAGGGGTGACAGCGGGAGGGCGAGGTGAGCAGTTCTTC.

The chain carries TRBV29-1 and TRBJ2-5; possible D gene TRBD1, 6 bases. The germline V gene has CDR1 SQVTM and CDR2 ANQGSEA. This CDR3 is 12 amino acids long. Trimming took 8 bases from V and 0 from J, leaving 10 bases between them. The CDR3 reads CSFGTNQETQYF. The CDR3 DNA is TGCAGCTTCGGGACAAACCAAGAGACCCAGTACTTC. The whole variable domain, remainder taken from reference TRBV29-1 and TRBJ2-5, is SAVISQKPSRDICQRGTSLTIQCQVDSQVTMMFWYRQQPGQSLTLIATANQGSEATYESGFVIDKFPISRPNLTFSTLTVSNMSPEDSSIYLCSFGTNQETQYFGPGTRLLVL.

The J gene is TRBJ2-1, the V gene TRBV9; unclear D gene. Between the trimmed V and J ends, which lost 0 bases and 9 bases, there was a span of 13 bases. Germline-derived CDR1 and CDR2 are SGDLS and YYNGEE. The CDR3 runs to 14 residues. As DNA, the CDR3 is TGTGCCAGCAGCGTAGTCCTTAGATCGGGTGAGCAGTTCTTC. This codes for CASSVVLRSGEQFF.

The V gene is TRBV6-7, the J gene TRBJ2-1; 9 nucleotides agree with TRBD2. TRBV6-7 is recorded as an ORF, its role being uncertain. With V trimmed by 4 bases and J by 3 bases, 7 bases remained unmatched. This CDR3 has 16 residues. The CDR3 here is CASSSRLAEYYNEQFF. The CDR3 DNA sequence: TGTGCCAGCAGTTCCCGACTAGCGGAGTACTACAATGAGCAGTTCTTC.

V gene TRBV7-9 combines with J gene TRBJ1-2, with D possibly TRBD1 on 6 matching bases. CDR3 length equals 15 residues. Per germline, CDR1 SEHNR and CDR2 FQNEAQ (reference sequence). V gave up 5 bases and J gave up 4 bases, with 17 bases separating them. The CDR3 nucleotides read TGTGCCAGCAGCGCCCGGCCCAGGGGAATCTATGGCTACACCTTC. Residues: CASSARPRGIYGYTF.

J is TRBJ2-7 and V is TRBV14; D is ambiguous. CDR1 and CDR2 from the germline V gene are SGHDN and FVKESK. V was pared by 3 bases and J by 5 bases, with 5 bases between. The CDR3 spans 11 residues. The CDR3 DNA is TGTGCCAGCAGCCATGAGCACGAGCAGTACTTC. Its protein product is CASSHEHEQYF.

In DNA, the CDR3 is TGTGCCAGCTCACCACGAGGGCAGAACTATGGCTACACCTTC. As protein: CASSPRGQNYGYTF. V is TRBV18 and J is TRBJ1-2; D unclear. Germline V gives CDR1 KGHSH, CDR2 LQKENI. Trimming took 1 base from V and 2 from J, leaving 8 bases between them. This CDR3 is built from 14 residues.

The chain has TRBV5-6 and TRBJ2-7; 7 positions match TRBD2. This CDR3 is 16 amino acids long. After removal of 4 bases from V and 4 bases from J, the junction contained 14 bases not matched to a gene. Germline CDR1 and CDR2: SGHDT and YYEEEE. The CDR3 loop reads CASSPGWGGMAYEQYF. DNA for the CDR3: TGTGCCAGCAGCCCCGGGTGGGGGGGAATGGCGTACGAGCAGTACTTC.

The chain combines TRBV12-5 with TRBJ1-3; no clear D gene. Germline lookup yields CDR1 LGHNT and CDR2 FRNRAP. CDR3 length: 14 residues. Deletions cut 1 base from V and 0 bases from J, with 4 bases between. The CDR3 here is CASGLGGSGNTIYF. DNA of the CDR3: TGTGCTAGTGGTTTGGGGGGCTCTGGAAACACCATATATTTT.

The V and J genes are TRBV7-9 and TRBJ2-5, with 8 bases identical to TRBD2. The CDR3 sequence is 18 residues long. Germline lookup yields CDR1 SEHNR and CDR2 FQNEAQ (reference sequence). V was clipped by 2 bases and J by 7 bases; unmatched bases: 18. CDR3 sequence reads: CASSLFGREARTAGTQYF. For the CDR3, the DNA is TGTGCCAGCAGCTTATTTGGGCGGGAGGCCCGGACGGCGGGGACCCAGTACTTC.

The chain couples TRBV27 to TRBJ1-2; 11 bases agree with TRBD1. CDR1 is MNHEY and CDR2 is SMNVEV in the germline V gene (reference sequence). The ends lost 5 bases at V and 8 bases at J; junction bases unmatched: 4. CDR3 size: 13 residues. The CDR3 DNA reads TGTGCCAGCAGTCCGGACAGGGGGCGGGGCTACACCTTC. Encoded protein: CASSPDRGRGYTF.

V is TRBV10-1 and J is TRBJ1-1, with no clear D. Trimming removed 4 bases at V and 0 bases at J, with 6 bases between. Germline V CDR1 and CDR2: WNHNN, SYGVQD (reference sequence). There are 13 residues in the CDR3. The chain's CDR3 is CASSVGMNTEAFF. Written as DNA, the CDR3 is TGCGCCAGCAGTGTTGGGATGAACACTGAAGCTTTCTTT.

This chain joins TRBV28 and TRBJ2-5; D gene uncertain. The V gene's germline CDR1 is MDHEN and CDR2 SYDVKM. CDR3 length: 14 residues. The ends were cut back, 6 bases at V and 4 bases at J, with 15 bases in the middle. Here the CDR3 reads CASSPRQPRETQYF. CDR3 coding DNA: TGTGCCAGCAGCCCCCGGCAGCCTAGAGAGACCCAGTACTTC.

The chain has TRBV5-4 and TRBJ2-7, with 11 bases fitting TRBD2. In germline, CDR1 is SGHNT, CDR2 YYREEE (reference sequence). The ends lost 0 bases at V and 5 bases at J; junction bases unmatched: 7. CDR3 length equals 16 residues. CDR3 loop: CASSLGSGRVVDEQYF. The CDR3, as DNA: TGTGCCAGCAGCTTGGGTAGCGGGAGGGTAGTCGACGAGCAGTACTTC.